One and the same sample provided the 7 T cell receptor beta chains below, sequenced in a study of CD8 T cells in Susac syndrome. Reverse transcription of roughly 0.5 to 1 ug RNA used random hexamers. TCRdb fed the immunoSEQ multiplex PCR reads into MiXCR, producing one record per CDR3 protein. The top ten clones hold 0.093% of a sample with 180,000 or so distinct CDR3 sequences, about 95% of them seen once. The sample was CD4+ T cells from PBMCs. Receptors originate from a human donor with multiple sclerosis.

V is TRBV5-1 and J is TRBJ2-5, with D perhaps TRBD1 (5 bases). With 4 bases removed from V and 5 bases from J, the gap between germline ends came to 12 bases. CDR1 and CDR2 from the germline V gene are SGHRS and YFSETQ. This CDR3 has 13 residues. DNA for the CDR3: TGCGCCAGCAGCCAGGACACGGCGGAGACCCAGTACTTC. Encoded protein: CASSQDTAETQYF.

CDR3 sequence reads: CASSSWGQLEAFF. CDR3 nucleotides: TGTGCCAGCAGCTCATGGGGACAGCTTGAAGCTTTCTTT. This sequence joins TRBV7-9 and TRBJ1-1; 7 nucleotides align to TRBD1. The CDR3 runs 13 residues. The germline V gene encodes CDR1 SEHNR and CDR2 FQNEAQ (reference sequence). The V gene end was trimmed by 4 bases and the J gene end by 7 bases; junction bases not matched to a gene: 6.

V and J are TRBV5-1 and TRBJ2-1; no clear D gene. Between the trimmed V and J ends, which lost 1 base and 4 bases, there was a span of 15 bases. This CDR3 comprises 16 residues. Germline CDR1 is SGHRS and CDR2 is YFSETQ. CDR3 DNA sequence: TGCGCCAGCAGCTTGAATCAGCCTCGTAATTACAATGAGCAGTTCTTC. Protein: CASSLNQPRNYNEQFF. Full variable domain (missing parts from reference TRBV5-1 and TRBJ2-1): KAGVTQTPRYLIKTRGQQVTLSCSPISGHRSVSWYQQTPGQGLQFLFEYFSETQRNKGNFPGRFSGRQFSNSRSEMNVSTLELGDSALYLCASSLNQPRNYNEQFFGPGTRLTVL.

Only a few counts were recorded for this clonotype. The V gene is TRBV12-3 or TRBV12-4, the J gene TRBJ1-1; D is possibly TRBD1 (6 bases). V lost 5 bases and J 0 bases, leaving 13 bases between the germline ends. The CDR3 is 15 amino acids. In nucleotides, the CDR3 is TGTGCCAGCAGTCTCTATGGGGGCATGAACACTGAAGCTTTCTTT. Protein: CASSLYGGMNTEAFF.

V gene TRBV29-1 combines with J gene TRBJ2-3; D not resolved. CDR3 length: 13 amino acids. The germline gives CDR1 SQVTM, CDR2 ANQGSEA. The V end lost 7 bases, the J end lost 3 bases, and 14 bases lay between the germline ends. CDR3 nucleotides: TGCAGCGCCGATCCCGCTATGACAGATACGCAGTATTTT. It encodes CSADPAMTDTQYF.

This chain connects TRBV15 to TRBJ2-1; 8 bases are shared with TRBD1. From germline, CDR1 is LNHNV and CDR2 YYDKDF (reference sequence). Trimming took 3 bases from V and 8 from J; bases not matched to a gene: 18. CDR3 size: 18 residues. CDR3 bases: TGTGCCACCAGCAGCGTAGTTACAGGGGGAATGGTATGGTATGAGCAGTTCTTC. Translated, it gives CATSSVVTGGMVWYEQFF.

The chain links TRBV3-1 to TRBJ2-1, with TRBD2 matching 7 bases. The germline gives CDR1 LGHDT, CDR2 YNNKEL (reference sequence). V trimming: 0 bases; J trimming: 12 bases; junction bases outside the gene matches: 14. This CDR3 has 16 amino acids. CDR3 sequence: CASSQDRDYSIRGQFF. In DNA, the CDR3 is TGTGCCAGCAGCCAAGATCGGGACTACTCCATTAGGGGGCAGTTCTTC.